One and the same sample provided the 18 T cell receptor beta chains below, sequenced in a study of blood T cell repertoires in COVID-19 (TCRdb year 2020). Libraries were made using the immunoSEQ multiplex PCR assay. Not all clones reach the TCRdb copy of this immuneACCESS table, which keeps in-frame sequences only. Checked studies attribute under half of the gap to unresolved V genes and leave the rest unexplained. The sample profile shows 250,000 to 350,000 clones; approximately 90% of them were found once. In total, the top ten clones hold around 5.8% of the sample. The sequencing sample was made of peripheral blood. These receptors originate from a woman between 50 and 59 years old with COVID-19, enrolled during active disease.

This rearrangement joins TRBV15 to TRBJ2-5; perhaps TRBD2 as D (6 bases). From germline, CDR1 is LNHNV and CDR2 YYDKDF (reference sequence). Trimming stripped 1 base from V and 4 bases from J, with 19 bases between. The length of the CDR3 is 17 residues. The CDR3 nucleotides read TGTGCCACCAGCAGAGGGATGGTTCGGGGAGCGGGAGAGACCCAGTACTTC. This translates into CATSRGMVRGAGETQYF.

CDR3 loop: CASSQEGTSGLLSSYNEQFF. The CDR3 nucleotides are TGTGCCAGCAGCCAAGAGGGGACTAGCGGACTTTTAAGCTCCTACAATGAGCAGTTCTTC. The chain uses TRBV4-2 and TRBJ2-1; 11 nucleotides match TRBD2. The CDR3 has 20 residues. Germline lookup yields CDR1 LGHNA and CDR2 YNFKEQ. V lost 0 bases and J lost 0; bases outside the gene matches: 10.

The chain joins TRBV11-2 to TRBJ2-7; D possibly corresponds to TRBD1 (5 bases). Trimming stripped 6 bases from V and 1 base from J, with 19 bases between. Germline CDR1 reads SGHAT; CDR2 reads FQNNGV. The CDR3 is made up of 16 amino acids. DNA of the CDR3: TGTGCCAGCAGTCCAACCAAGGGGTTGGGGTCCTACGAGCAGTACTTC. Translating it yields CASSPTKGLGSYEQYF.

The rearrangement links TRBV6-1 to TRBJ1-2; D not resolved. CDR1 and CDR2 (germline): MNHNS, SASEGT. The CDR3 has 16 amino acids. The V gene lost 5 bases and the J gene lost 6 bases, with 22 bases spanning the gap. The CDR3 sequence is CASSQVGLPVSHGYTF. The CDR3 DNA follows: TGTGCCAGCAGTCAAGTCGGTCTTCCCGTGAGTCATGGCTACACCTTC.

The chain joins TRBV24-1 to TRBJ1-2; tentative D call: TRBD1 (6 bases). Per germline, CDR1 KGHDR and CDR2 SFDVKD. V was trimmed by 0 bases and J by 5 bases, leaving 12 bases between them. This CDR3 comprises 15 residues. DNA for the CDR3: TGTGCCACCAGTGATTTGCATGGGGGCTCGTATGGCTACACCTTC. This encodes CATSDLHGGSYGYTF.

The rearrangement links TRBV4-2 to TRBJ1-2; 7 bases are a match to TRBD1. Germline V CDR1 and CDR2: LGHNA, YNFKEQ. The CDR3 runs 18 residues. V lost 1 base and J lost 4; bases outside the gene matches: 15. CDR3 protein: CASSQGRTGFGLGYGYTF. Written as DNA, the CDR3 is TGTGCCAGCAGCCAAGGGCGGACAGGCTTTGGGCTAGGCTATGGCTACACCTTC.

The rearrangement joins TRBV9 to TRBJ2-5, with D perhaps matching TRBD2 (6 bases). The CDR3 has 17 residues. From germline, CDR1 is SGDLS and CDR2 YYNGEE. Trimming cost V 1 base and J 2 bases, with 18 bases left between them. CDR3 nucleotide sequence: TGTGCCAGCAGCGTACTAGGAGGGAGTACCACACAAGAGACCCAGTACTTC. Translated: CASSVLGGSTTQETQYF.

The V and J genes are TRBV11-3 and TRBJ2-5; unclear D gene. V was clipped by 5 bases and J by 1 base, with 2 bases between them. The CDR3 contains 11 residues. Germline CDR1 is SGHNT and CDR2 is YENEEA. CDR3 coding DNA: TGTGCCAGCAGCCGCCAAGAGACCCAGTACTTC. Translation gives CASSRQETQYF.

This sequence joins TRBV18 and TRBJ1-1; 7 nucleotides match TRBD1. The J segment lost 5 bases and the V segment lost 4 bases, leaving 10 bases of the junction unmatched. The CDR3 runs to 15 residues. CDR1 is KGHSH, CDR2 LQKENI, per germline. For the CDR3, the DNA is TGTGCCAGCTCACATTACAGGGGTGTAGATACTGAAGCTTTCTTT. It codes for CASSHYRGVDTEAFF.

The V call is TRBV3-1 (or the pseudogene TRBV3-2), the J call TRBJ1-2, with D perhaps matching TRBD1 (6 bases). This CDR3 contains 17 residues. Trimming stripped 3 bases from V and 8 bases from J, with 25 bases between. Per the germline V gene, CDR1 is LGHDT and CDR2 is YNNKEL (reference sequence). In DNA form, the CDR3 reads TGTGCCAGCAGCCATTCCCCGGGACAATGGTCCGGGGGGGGCTACACCTTC. Translated, it gives CASSHSPGQWSGGGYTF.

The chain combines TRBV19 with TRBJ2-5, with 8 bases aligning to TRBD1. The V segment lost 4 bases and the J segment 4 bases; nucleotides outside the gene matches: 5. Germline loops: CDR1 LNHDA, CDR2 SQIVND (reference sequence). This CDR3 spans 14 amino acids. The CDR3 coding sequence is TGTGCCAGTAGTACCGGGACAGGAGGAGAGACCCAGTACTTC. This codes for CASSTGTGGETQYF.

J is TRBJ2-1 and V is TRBV12-2; whether TRBD2, the table's D call, matches the DNA was not checked. TRBV12-2 constitutes a pseudogene. The CDR3 loop spans 17 amino acids. The CDR3 here is CASRGRIGSGVVNEQFF. Here the CDR3 DNA reads TGTGCAAGTCGCGGACGTATAGGGAGCGGGGTGGTTAATGAGCAGTTCTTC.

This clone appeared once. The chain is built from TRBV27 and TRBJ1-1; possible D gene TRBD1, 5 bases. Germline assignment: CDR1 MNHEY and CDR2 SMNVEV (reference sequence). The CDR3 totals 16 residues. Trimming stripped 7 bases from V and 0 bases from J, with 18 bases between. The CDR3: CASTLSFNRLNTEAFF. The CDR3 DNA reads TGTGCCAGCACCCTGAGCTTTAACAGGCTGAACACTGAAGCTTTCTTT.

About this clone itself: This may be a read error: a much more frequent sequence differs by one nucleotide. The chain recombines TRBV5-5 with TRBJ1-1; tentative D call: TRBD1 (5 bases). The CDR3 runs to 12 residues. Germline V gives CDR1 SGHKS, CDR2 YYEKEE (reference sequence). The ends were cut back, 4 bases at V and 4 bases at J, with 8 bases in the middle. This CDR3 is CASSITGTEAFF. The CDR3, as DNA: TGTGCCAGCAGCATTACAGGCACTGAAGCTTTCTTT. The variable domain in full, completed from reference TRBV5-5 and TRBJ1-1, reads DAGVTQSPTHLIKTRGQQVTLRCSPISGHKSVSWYQQVLGQGPQFIFQYYEKEERGRGNFPDRFSARQFPNYSSELNVNALLLGDSALYLCASSITGTEAFFGQGTRLTVV.

The V gene is TRBV7-8, the J gene TRBJ1-5; 9 bases line up with TRBD1. This CDR3 has 17 residues. Germline V CDR1 and CDR2: SGHVS, FQNEAQ. Unmatched junction bases numbered 6, after V lost 0 bases and J lost 3 bases. CDR3 in DNA: TGTGCCAGCAGCTTAGCGATGACAGGGGGACCCAATCAGCCCCAGCATTTT. Translating gives CASSLAMTGGPNQPQHF.

The chain recombines TRBV7-2 with TRBJ1-2, with a possible D match to TRBD1 (5 bases). This CDR3 has 16 residues. Trimming removed 5 bases at V and 4 bases at J, with 20 bases between. Germline values: CDR1 SGHTA, CDR2 FQGNSA. Written as DNA, the CDR3 is TGTGCCAGCAGCCGTGACAGCACCGGAGCAACCTATGGCTACACCTTC. It codes for CASSRDSTGATYGYTF.

This clone was observed a single time. The chain recombines TRBV9 with TRBJ1-5, with D maybe TRBD1 (5 bases). CDR1 is SGDLS, CDR2 YYNGEE, per germline. The CDR3 is 15 residues long. V was shortened by 5 bases and J by 7 bases, with 19 bases between the two germline ends. The CDR3 coding sequence is TGTGCCAGCAGTGCTGGAGACGGGACTGTACAGCCCCAGCATTTT. This translates into CASSAGDGTVQPQHF.

V gene TRBV18 combines with J gene TRBJ2-1; a possible D gene is TRBD2 (5 bases). Deletions cut 3 bases from V and 8 bases from J, with 11 bases between. The CDR3 extends over 13 amino acids. Germline CDR1 is KGHSH and CDR2 is LQKENI. CDR3 sequence: CASSPRDVDEQFF. The DNA for the CDR3 is TGTGCCAGCTCACCTCGGGATGTCGATGAGCAGTTCTTC. Based on the CDR3 plus reference TRBV18 and TRBJ2-1, the full variable domain is NAGVMQNPRHLVRRRGQEARLRCSPMKGHSHVYWYRQLPEEGLKFMVYLQKENIIDESGMPKERFSAEFPKEGPSILRIQQVVRGDSAAYFCASSPRDVDEQFFGPGTRLTVL.